A single sample gave rise to the 28 T cell receptor beta chains below, sequenced in a study of T-cell memory formation after mild COVID-19. MiXCR, run by TCRdb on the 5' RACE reads, gives a single entry per CDR3 protein. The repertoire includes approximately 88,000 distinct CDR3 sequences, around a quarter of them detected once, and roughly two fifths sits in the top ten. The sequencing input was PBMCs or a T cell subset sorted from them (not recorded which). The receptors originated from a man aged 18-30 years who had mild COVID-19 (a few samples of this study predate the infection). Cell type and time point are not known.

The chain is built from TRBV28 and TRBJ2-7; 8 nucleotides agree with TRBD1. Trimming at V came to 3 bases and at J to 2 bases, leaving 9 bases not matched to a gene. This CDR3 is built from 16 residues. Germline values: CDR1 MDHEN, CDR2 SYDVKM. The CDR3, as DNA: TGTGCCAGCAGTTTTACCAGGGGGCAAAGGCCCTACGAGCAGTACGTC. Encoded protein: CASSFTRGQRPYEQYV.

The genes are TRBV9 and TRBJ2-5, with 10 nucleotides matching TRBD2. The germline CDR1 and CDR2 sequences are SGDLS and YYNGEE. The CDR3 has 17 residues. Trimming took 0 bases from V and 1 from J; bases not matched to a gene: 6. CDR3 bases: TGTGCCAGCAGCGTAGGGGCTAGCGGGGGACTCCAAGAGACCCAGTACTTC. This encodes CASSVGASGGLQETQYF.

V is TRBV12-3 or TRBV12-4 and J is TRBJ2-3, with 8 nucleotides matching TRBD2. The CDR3 is made up of 15 amino acids. J was trimmed by 1 base and V by 6 bases; bases with no gene match: 6. The CDR3 DNA reads TGTGCCAGCAGCCGTCGGGGGGGGCGCACAGATACGCAGTATTTT. It codes for CASSRRGGRTDTQYF.

This clonotype turned up a few times. CDR3 amino acids: CASSSPGGALKETQYF. DNA for the CDR3: TGTGCCAGCAGTTCCCCTGGAGGGGCCCTCAAGGAGACCCAGTACTTC. This chain links TRBV12-3 or TRBV12-4 with TRBJ2-5, with a tentative D call TRBD2 (6 bases). The V gene lost 4 bases and the J gene lost 5 bases, with 20 bases spanning the gap. This CDR3 region has 16 residues.

The chain has TRBV15 and TRBJ2-7, with D perhaps TRBD2 (5 bases). Germline assignment: CDR1 LNHNV and CDR2 YYDKDF (reference sequence). With 1 base removed from V and 5 bases from J, the gap between germline ends came to 18 bases. There are 16 residues in the CDR3. CDR3 DNA: TGTGCCACCAGCAGAGGACCCGGACGGGGTATCCACGAGCAGTACTTC. Amino acid sequence: CATSRGPGRGIHEQYF.

The chain couples TRBV7-8 to TRBJ2-7; 8 bases agree with TRBD2. After removal of 1 base from V and 1 base from J, the junction contained 6 bases not matched to a gene. This CDR3 spans 16 amino acids. Germline V gives CDR1 SGHVS, CDR2 FQNEAQ. The CDR3 sequence is CASSLEGAGESYEQYV. CDR3 DNA sequence: TGTGCCAGCAGCTTAGAGGGAGCGGGGGAATCCTACGAGCAGTACGTC.

In this sample, this clonotype turned up a few times. The chain is built from TRBV12-3 or TRBV12-4 and TRBJ2-5; TRBD2 matches 7 bases. V dropped 3 bases and J dropped 5; count of bases not matched to a gene: 9. The CDR3 runs 15 residues. CDR3 sequence reads: CASSFPGLEAETQYF. For the CDR3, the DNA is TGTGCCAGCAGTTTTCCCGGACTAGAGGCTGAGACCCAGTACTTC.

This clonotype occurred a few times. V and J are TRBV12-3 or TRBV12-4 and TRBJ2-1; TRBD2 is a possible D gene (5 bases). The CDR3 consists of 12 residues. Trimming removed 3 bases at V and 9 bases at J, with 9 bases between. The CDR3 DNA sequence: TGTGCCAGCAGTTTGGAGGTTCGTGAGCAGTTCTTC. Translating gives CASSLEVREQFF.

The V gene is TRBV6-1, the J gene TRBJ1-1; D remains unclear. The CDR3 sequence is 13 residues long. Germline CDR1 MNHNS, CDR2 SASEGT. The ends were cut back, 4 bases at V and 3 bases at J, with 9 bases in the middle. The CDR3 spells CASSGYIYTEAFF. As DNA, the CDR3 is TGTGCCAGCAGTGGGTACATCTACACTGAAGCTTTCTTT.

The chain is built from TRBV14 and TRBJ2-2; D remains unclear. The CDR3 runs 14 residues. Germline V gene sequence: CDR1 SGHDN, CDR2 FVKESK. The V and J ends lost 5 bases and 2 bases respectively, with 9 bases between them. CDR3 sequence reads: CASSSYVNTGELFF. The CDR3 nucleotides are TGTGCCAGCAGCTCCTACGTAAACACCGGGGAGCTGTTTTTT. The full variable domain, with the rest looked up from reference TRBV14 and TRBJ2-2, is EAGVTQFPSHSVIEKGQTVTLRCDPISGHDNLYWYRRVMGKEIKFLLHFVKESKQDESGMPNNRFLAERTGGTYSTLKVQPAELEDSGVYFCASSSYVNTGELFFGEGSRLTVL.

The rearrangement uses TRBV7-6 and TRBJ2-7, with 8 bases matching TRBD1. J gave up 5 bases and V 0 bases, and 6 bases lay outside the gene matches. The CDR3 spans 15 residues. Germline loops: CDR1 SGHVS, CDR2 FNYEAQ. The CDR3 DNA reads TGTGCCAGCAGCTTAGCGGACAGGGAGCGGGACGAGCAGTACTTC. This translates into CASSLADRERDEQYF.

The J gene is TRBJ1-5, the V gene TRBV12-3 or TRBV12-4, with D tentatively TRBD1 (6 bases). V dropped 4 bases and J dropped 7 bases, with 14 bases sitting between them. This CDR3 spans 14 amino acids. In DNA, the CDR3 is TGTGCCAGCAGTTCTAGGACAGCGGGGCAGCCCCAGCATTTT. It translates to CASSSRTAGQPQHF.

In its sample, this clonotype was seen a few times. The chain recombines TRBV7-3 with TRBJ2-3, with D possibly matching TRBD2 (6 bases). The CDR3 consists of 15 residues. The ends were cut back, 4 bases at V and 2 bases at J, with 13 bases in the middle. The germline gives CDR1 SGHTA, CDR2 FQGTGA. In nucleotides, the CDR3 is TGTGCCAGCAGCTCTACGGGACTCCACACAGATACGCAGTATTTT. This codes for CASSSTGLHTDTQYF.

This chain joins TRBV29-1 and TRBJ2-7; no firm D call. Trimming took 2 bases from V and 0 from J, leaving 5 bases between them. Germline lookup yields CDR1 SQVTM and CDR2 ANQGSEA. CDR3 length equals 12 residues. The CDR3 region has the DNA TGCAGCGTTGAAAACAACTCCTACGAGCAGTACTTC. It encodes CSVENNSYEQYF.

This clonotype was picked up a small number of times. The rearrangement links TRBV7-9 to TRBJ2-6; D is undetermined. V lost 1 base, J lost 0 bases, and 10 bases lay in between. Germline assignment: CDR1 SEHNR and CDR2 FQNEAQ (reference sequence). CDR3 length: 17 residues. CDR3 loop: CASSLVGVPSGANVLTF. The CDR3 nucleotides read TGTGCCAGCAGCTTAGTTGGGGTGCCCTCTGGGGCCAACGTCCTGACTTTC.

This clonotype was seen a few times. As DNA, the CDR3 is TGCGCCAGAGGGGGACAGCTATACCAAGAGACCCAGTACTTC. Protein: CARGGQLYQETQYF. V is TRBV4-3 and J is TRBJ2-5, with TRBD1 matching over 7 bases. This CDR3 is built from 14 residues. J gave up 0 bases and V 9 bases, and 7 bases lay outside the gene matches. Germline CDR1 LGHNA, CDR2 YSLEER.

The chain couples TRBV3-1 to TRBJ1-2, with D maybe TRBD1 (5 bases). The CDR3 spans 14 residues. Between the trimmed V and J ends, which lost 3 bases and 3 bases, there was a span of 11 bases. Per the germline V gene, CDR1 is LGHDT and CDR2 is YNNKEL (reference sequence). This chain's CDR3 is CASSQGRAHYGYTF. The DNA of the CDR3 is TGTGCCAGCAGCCAGGGCAGGGCCCACTATGGCTACACCTTC.

This clonotype was detected ten times or more. The V call is TRBV14, the J call TRBJ2-6; D unclear. V dropped 3 bases and J dropped 0 bases, with 18 bases sitting between them. This CDR3 region has 19 residues. Germline V lookup: CDR1 SGHDN, CDR2 FVKESK. The CDR3 bases are TGTGCCAGCAGCCATCCAAGGAGCAGGCGAAGCTCTGGGGCCAACGTCCTGACTTTC. Protein: CASSHPRSRRSSGANVLTF.

This clonotype was seen more than once but under ten times. The chain has TRBV6-2 or TRBV6-3 and TRBJ1-1; the match to TRBD1 covers 9 bases. The CDR3 runs 14 residues. Unmatched junction bases numbered 6, after V lost 6 bases and J lost 4 bases. Germline lookup yields CDR1 MNHEY and CDR2 SVGEGT. The CDR3 DNA sequence: TGTGCCAGCAGGGGCAGGACAGGGGCCACTGAAGCTTTCTTT. It translates to CASRGRTGATEAFF.

This clonotype has a count of ten or more. CDR3 sequence reads: CASSQGTGMGTDTQYF. For the CDR3, the DNA is TGCGCCAGCAGTCAAGGGACAGGGATGGGCACAGATACGCAGTATTTT. The V gene is TRBV23-1, the J gene TRBJ2-3; 9 bases are a match to TRBD1. TRBV23-1 is designated an ORF whose function remains uncertain. The V segment lost 2 bases and the J segment 1 base; nucleotides outside the gene matches: 4. The CDR3 sequence is 16 residues long.

This clonotype has a handful of counts. V is TRBV4-1 and J is TRBJ1-1; unclear D gene. The CDR3 is made up of 15 amino acids. Germline CDR1 is MGHRA and CDR2 is YSYEKL. The germline V and J ends were trimmed by 1 base and 3 bases, with 12 bases remaining between them. CDR3 nucleotides: TGCGCCAGCAGCCAAGGGCAGGTATCCGACACTGAAGCTTTCTTT. Its translation is CASSQGQVSDTEAFF.

The CDR3 bases are TGTGCCAGCAGCTTTGGGATCGGGGACAGAACATACGAGCAGTACTTC. Protein: CASSFGIGDRTYEQYF. This rearrangement joins TRBV7-2 to TRBJ2-7; TRBD1 matches at 7 bases. CDR3 length: 16 amino acids. V trimming: 3 bases; J trimming: 4 bases; junction bases outside the gene matches: 12. Germline V CDR1 and CDR2: SGHTA, FQGNSA. Variable domain in full (rest from reference TRBV7-2 and TRBJ2-7): GAGVSQSPSNKVTEKGKDVELRCDPISGHTALYWYRQSLGQGLEFLIYFQGNSAPDKSGLPSDRFSAERTGGSVSTLTIQRTQQEDSAVYLCASSFGIGDRTYEQYFGPGTRLTVT.

This clonotype came up a few times. This chain connects TRBV4-1 to TRBJ2-7, with TRBD2 identical over 12 bases. V dropped 1 base and J dropped 3; count of bases not matched to a gene: 7. Germline values: CDR1 MGHRA, CDR2 YSYEKL. The CDR3 consists of 17 residues. The chain's CDR3 is CASSQGPQTSGGYEQYF. Written as DNA, the CDR3 is TGCGCCAGCAGCCAAGGCCCCCAGACTAGCGGGGGCTACGAGCAGTACTTC.

This clonotype occurred a few times. V is TRBV7-2 and J is TRBJ1-1; TRBD1 aligns across 8 bases. With 3 bases clipped from V and 8 bases from J, the junction kept 2 bases outside the gene matches. The length of the CDR3 is 12 residues. The germline V gene has CDR1 SGHTA and CDR2 FQGNSA. This CDR3 reads CASSFSGGEAFF. The CDR3, as DNA: TGTGCCAGCAGCTTTTCAGGGGGCGAAGCTTTCTTT.

This rearrangement joins TRBV24-1 to TRBJ2-1; 8 bases match TRBD2. V gave up 6 bases and J gave up 6 bases; unmatched junction bases: 0. Germline CDR1 and CDR2: KGHDR and SFDVKD. This CDR3 spans 12 amino acids. The CDR3 sequence: CATSREGNEQFF. CDR3 in DNA: TGTGCCACCAGTCGGGAGGGCAATGAGCAGTTCTTC.

The J gene is TRBJ2-7, the V gene TRBV7-9; D ambiguous. Per germline, CDR1 SEHNR and CDR2 FQNEAQ (reference sequence). The ends were cut back, 3 bases at V and 2 bases at J, with 8 bases in the middle. This CDR3 has 13 amino acids. DNA for the CDR3: TGTGCCAGCAGCTTTGGGGTAGCCTACGAGCAGTACTTC. This encodes CASSFGVAYEQYF. The full variable domain, completed using reference TRBV7-9 and TRBJ2-7, is DTGVSQNPRHKITKRGQNVTFRCDPISEHNRLYWYRQTLGQGPEFLTYFQNEAQLEKSRLLSDRFSAERPKGSFSTLEIQRTEQGDSAMYLCASSFGVAYEQYFGPGTRLTVT.

The V gene is TRBV2, the J gene TRBJ2-5; D gene unclear. V was pared by 4 bases and J by 7 bases, with 7 bases between. The CDR3 runs 11 residues. Germline assignment: CDR1 SNHLY and CDR2 FYNNEI. The CDR3, as DNA: TGTGCCAGCAGTGGACCTGGGACCCAGTACTTC. Its protein product is CASSGPGTQYF.

A few counts support this clonotype. The J gene is TRBJ2-7, the V gene TRBV12-3 or TRBV12-4; TRBD1 or TRBD2 may be the D gene (6 bases each). Trimming pared 7 bases from V and 5 bases from J, leaving 12 bases between. The CDR3 spans 12 residues. The CDR3 nucleotides are TGTGCCAGCACCCAGGGGAGGAACGAGCAGTACTTC. It specifies CASTQGRNEQYF.